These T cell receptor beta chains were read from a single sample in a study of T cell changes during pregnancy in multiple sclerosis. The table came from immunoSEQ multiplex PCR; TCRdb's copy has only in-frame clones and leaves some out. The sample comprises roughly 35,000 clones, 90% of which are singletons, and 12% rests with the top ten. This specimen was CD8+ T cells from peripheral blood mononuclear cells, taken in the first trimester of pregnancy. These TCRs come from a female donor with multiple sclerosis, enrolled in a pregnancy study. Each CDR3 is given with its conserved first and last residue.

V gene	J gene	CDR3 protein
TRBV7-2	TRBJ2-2	CASSSTSGRNTGELFF
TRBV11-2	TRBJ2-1	CASFYSGPNNEQFF
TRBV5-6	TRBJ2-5	CASGPGIETQYF
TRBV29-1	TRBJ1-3	CSVAPTGAKSGNTIYF
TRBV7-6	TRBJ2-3	CASSRGGADTQYF
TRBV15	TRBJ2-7	CATRDRGSSYEQYF
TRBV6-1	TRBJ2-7	CASSEFSPPYEQYF
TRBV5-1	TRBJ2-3	CASRGGKSTDTQYF
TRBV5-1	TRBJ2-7	CASSLRQETYEQYF
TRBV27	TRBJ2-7	CASSFIGTRPHEQYF
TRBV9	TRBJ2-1	CASSPPVGPDLPFF
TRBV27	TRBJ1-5	CASSLQGNNQPQHF
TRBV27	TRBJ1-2	CASSLWSAGEGGYTF
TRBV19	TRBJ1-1	CASSIVVKWGQENTEAFF
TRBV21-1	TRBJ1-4	CASSKLLHSEPNEKLFF
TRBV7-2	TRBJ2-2	CASSLAGVWGRELFF
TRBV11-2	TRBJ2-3	CASSPTSGDTDTQYF
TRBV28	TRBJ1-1	CATRGRGPNTEAFF
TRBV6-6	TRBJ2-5	CASSYQGQGGRETQYF
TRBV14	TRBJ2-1	CASSQVAGSSYNEQFF
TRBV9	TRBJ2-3	CASSSGRTDTQYF
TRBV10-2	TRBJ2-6	CASNGQGSGANVLTF
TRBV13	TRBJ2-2	CASRETGVGELFF
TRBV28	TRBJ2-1	CASSFTASGWYNEQFF
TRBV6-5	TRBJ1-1	CASSDRRLNTEAFF
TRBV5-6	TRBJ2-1	CASIKGTRDNEQFF
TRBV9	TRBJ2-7	CASSSTAASGRVEQYF
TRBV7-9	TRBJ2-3	CASSLISDTQYF
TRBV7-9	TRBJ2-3	CASSLRDFGTDTQYF
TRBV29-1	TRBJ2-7	CSGTGSGEQYF
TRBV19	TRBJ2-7	CAKLVAPYEQYF
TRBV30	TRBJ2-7	CAWTSGDYEQYF
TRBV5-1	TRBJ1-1	CASSLGAGMNTEAFF
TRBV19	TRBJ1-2	CASTHGLGQAYGYTF
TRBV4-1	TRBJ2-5	CASSQGEGGQQETQYF
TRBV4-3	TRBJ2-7	CASSQDLTGNSYEQYF
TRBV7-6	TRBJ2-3	CASSILTDTQYF
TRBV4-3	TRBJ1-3	CASSQEAGLGGNTIYF
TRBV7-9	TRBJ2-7	CASSLVGTGDEQYF
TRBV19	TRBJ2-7	CASSMAGVEQYF
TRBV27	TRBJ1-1	CASSLSFTGNTEAFF
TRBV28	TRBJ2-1	CASSLGQGGNNEQFF
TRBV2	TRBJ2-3	CASSERISKTDTQYF
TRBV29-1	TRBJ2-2	CSVEPGDTGELFF
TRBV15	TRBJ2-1	CATSRGDLDSYNEQFF
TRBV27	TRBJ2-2	CASSAWQGTGELFF